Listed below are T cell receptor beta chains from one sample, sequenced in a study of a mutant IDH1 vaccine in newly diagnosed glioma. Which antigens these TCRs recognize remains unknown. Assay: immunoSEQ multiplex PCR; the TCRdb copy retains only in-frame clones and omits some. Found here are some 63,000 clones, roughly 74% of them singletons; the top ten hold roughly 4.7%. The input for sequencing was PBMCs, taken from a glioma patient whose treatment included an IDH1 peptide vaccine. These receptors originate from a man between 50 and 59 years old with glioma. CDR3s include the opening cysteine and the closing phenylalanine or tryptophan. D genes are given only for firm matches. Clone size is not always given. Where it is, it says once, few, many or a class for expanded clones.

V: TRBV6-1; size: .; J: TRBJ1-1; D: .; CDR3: CASSEVAQNTEAFF; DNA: TGTGCCAGCAGTGAAGTGGCCCAGAACACTGAAGCTTTCTTT
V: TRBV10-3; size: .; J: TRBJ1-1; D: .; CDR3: CAISDTANTEAFF; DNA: TGTGCCATCAGTGACACGGCGAACACTGAAGCTTTCTTT
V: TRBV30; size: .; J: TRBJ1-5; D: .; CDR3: CAWSGGGNQPQHF; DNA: TGTGCCTGGAGCGGTGGGGGAAATCAGCCCCAGCATTTT
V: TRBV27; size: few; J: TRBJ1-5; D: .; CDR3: CASSPGTGWPQHF; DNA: TGTGCCAGCAGCCCCGGGACGGGGTGGCCCCAGCATTTT
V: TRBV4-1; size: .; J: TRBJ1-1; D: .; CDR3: CASSQEPSAAEAFF; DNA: TGCGCCAGCAGCCAAGAGCCTTCAGCGGCTGAAGCTTTCTTT
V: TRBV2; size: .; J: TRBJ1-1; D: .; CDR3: CASRSWDIEAFF; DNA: TGTGCCAGCAGATCCTGGGACATCGAAGCTTTCTTT
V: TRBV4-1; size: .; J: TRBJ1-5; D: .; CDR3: CASSQVSGSGNQPQHF; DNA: TGCGCCAGCAGCCAAGTATCAGGGTCCGGCAATCAGCCCCAGCATTTT
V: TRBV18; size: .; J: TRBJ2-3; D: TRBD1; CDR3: CASSPNGQGGDTQYF; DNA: TGTGCCAGCTCACCGAACGGACAGGGAGGTGATACGCAGTATTTT
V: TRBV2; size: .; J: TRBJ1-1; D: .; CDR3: CASRLDRNTEAFF; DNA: TGTGCCAGCAGGTTGGATCGGAACACTGAAGCTTTCTTT
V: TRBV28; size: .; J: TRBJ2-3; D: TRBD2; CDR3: CASSLQGLASDTQYF; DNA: TGTGCCAGCAGTTTACAGGGACTAGCGTCAGATACGCAGTATTTT
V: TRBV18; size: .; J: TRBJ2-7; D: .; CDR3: CASSPRGDGGGYEQYF; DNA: TGTGCCAGCTCACCAAGGGGTGATGGAGGGGGCTACGAGCAGTACTTC
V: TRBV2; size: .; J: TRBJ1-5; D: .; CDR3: CASSGPIPDFYSNQPQHF; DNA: TGTGCCAGCAGTGGACCCATTCCAGACTTCTATAGCAATCAGCCCCAGCATTTT
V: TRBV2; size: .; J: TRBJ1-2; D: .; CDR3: CASTNVGYGYTF; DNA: TGTGCCAGCACCAATGTGGGCTATGGCTACACCTTC
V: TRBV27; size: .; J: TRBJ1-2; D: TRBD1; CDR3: CASSRGTGQPNYGYTF; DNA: TGTGCCAGCAGTAGGGGAACGGGACAGCCTAACTATGGCTACACCTTC
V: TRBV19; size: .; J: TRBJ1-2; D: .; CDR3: CATSKAYGYTF; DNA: TGTGCCACTTCAAAGGCTTATGGCTACACCTTC
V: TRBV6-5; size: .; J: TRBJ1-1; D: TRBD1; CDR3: CASSYSKQGASEAFF; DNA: TGTGCCAGCAGTTACTCGAAACAGGGGGCCTCTGAAGCTTTCTTT
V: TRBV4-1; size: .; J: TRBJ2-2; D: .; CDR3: CASRINRENTGELFF; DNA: TGCGCCAGCAGAATAAACAGGGAGAACACCGGGGAGCTGTTTTTT
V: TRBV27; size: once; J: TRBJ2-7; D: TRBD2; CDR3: CASSISGGAYEQYF; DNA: TGTGCCAGCAGTATAAGCGGGGGAGCCTACGAGCAGTACTTC
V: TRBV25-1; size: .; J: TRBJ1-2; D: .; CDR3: CASSDGSVYGYTF; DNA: TGTGCCAGCAGTGATGGTTCCGTTTATGGCTACACCTTC
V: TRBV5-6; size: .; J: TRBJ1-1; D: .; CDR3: CASRDRQDEAFF; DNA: TGTGCCAGCAGGGATAGACAGGATGAAGCTTTCTTT
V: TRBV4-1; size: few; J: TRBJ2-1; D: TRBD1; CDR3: CASSHSNRGTGMSEQFF; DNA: TGCGCCAGCAGCCACTCGAACCGGGGGACAGGGATGAGTGAGCAGTTCTTC
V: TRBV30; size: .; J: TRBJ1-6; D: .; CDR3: CAWSFGGYSPLHF; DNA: TGTGCCTGGAGTTTTGGGGGGTACTCACCCCTCCACTTT